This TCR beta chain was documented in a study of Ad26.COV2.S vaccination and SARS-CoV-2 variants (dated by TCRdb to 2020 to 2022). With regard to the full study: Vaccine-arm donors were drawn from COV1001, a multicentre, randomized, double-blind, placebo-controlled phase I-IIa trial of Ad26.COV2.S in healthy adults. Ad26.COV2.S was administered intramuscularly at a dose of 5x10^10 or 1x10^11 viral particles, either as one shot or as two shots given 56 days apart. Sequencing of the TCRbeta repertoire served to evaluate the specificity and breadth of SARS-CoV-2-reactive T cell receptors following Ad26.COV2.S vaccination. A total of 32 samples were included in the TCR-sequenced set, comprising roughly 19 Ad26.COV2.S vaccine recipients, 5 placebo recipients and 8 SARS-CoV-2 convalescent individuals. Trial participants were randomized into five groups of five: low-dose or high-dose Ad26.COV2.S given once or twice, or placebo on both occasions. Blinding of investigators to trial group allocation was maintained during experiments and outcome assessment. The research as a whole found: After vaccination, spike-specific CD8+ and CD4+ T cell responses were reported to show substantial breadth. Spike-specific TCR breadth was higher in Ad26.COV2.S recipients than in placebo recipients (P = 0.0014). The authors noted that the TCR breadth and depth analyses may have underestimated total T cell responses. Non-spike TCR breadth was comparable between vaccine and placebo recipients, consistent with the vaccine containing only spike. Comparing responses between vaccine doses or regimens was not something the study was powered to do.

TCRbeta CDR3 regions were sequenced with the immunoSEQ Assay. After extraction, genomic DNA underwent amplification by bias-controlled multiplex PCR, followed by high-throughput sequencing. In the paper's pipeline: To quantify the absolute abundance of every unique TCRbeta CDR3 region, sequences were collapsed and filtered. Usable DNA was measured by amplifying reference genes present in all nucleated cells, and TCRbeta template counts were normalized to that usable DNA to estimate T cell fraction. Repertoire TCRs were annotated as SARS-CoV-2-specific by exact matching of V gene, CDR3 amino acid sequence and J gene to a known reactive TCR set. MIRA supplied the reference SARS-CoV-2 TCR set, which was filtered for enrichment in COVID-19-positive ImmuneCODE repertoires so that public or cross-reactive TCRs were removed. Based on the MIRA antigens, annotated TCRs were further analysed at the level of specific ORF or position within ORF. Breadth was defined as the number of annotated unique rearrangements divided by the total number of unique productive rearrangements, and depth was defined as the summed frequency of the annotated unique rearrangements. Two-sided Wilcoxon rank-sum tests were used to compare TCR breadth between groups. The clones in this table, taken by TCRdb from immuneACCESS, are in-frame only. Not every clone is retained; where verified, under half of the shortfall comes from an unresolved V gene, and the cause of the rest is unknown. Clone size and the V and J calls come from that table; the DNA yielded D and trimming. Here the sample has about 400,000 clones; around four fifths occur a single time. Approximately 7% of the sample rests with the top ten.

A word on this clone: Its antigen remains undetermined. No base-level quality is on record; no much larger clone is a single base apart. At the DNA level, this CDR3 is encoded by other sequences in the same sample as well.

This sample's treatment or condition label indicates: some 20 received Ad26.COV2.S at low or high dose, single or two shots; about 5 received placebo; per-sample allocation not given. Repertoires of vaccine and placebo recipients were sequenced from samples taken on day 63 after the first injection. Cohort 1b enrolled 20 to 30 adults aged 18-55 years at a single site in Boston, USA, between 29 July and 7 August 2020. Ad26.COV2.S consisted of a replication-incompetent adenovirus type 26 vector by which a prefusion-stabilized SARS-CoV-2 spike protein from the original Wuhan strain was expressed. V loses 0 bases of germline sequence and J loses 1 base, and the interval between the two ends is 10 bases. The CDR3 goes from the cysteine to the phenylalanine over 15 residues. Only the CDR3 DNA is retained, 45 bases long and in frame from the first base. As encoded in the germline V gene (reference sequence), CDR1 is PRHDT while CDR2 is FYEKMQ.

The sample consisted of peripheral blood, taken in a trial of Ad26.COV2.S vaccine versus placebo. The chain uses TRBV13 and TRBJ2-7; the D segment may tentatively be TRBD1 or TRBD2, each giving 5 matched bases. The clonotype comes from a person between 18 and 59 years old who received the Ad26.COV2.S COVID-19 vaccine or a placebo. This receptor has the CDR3 CASSLGLGGSYEQYF. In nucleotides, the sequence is TGTGCCAGCAGCTTAGGCCTTGGGGGATCCTACGAGCAGTACTTC.